Below are 14 T cell receptor beta chains sequenced from a single sample in a study of cytomegalovirus exposure and HLA in healthy donors. The primer mix had 60 Vbeta and 13 Jbeta primers. The protocol was immunoSEQ multiplex PCR, while the TCRdb copy is restricted to in-frame clones and leaves out a portion. Here the sample table reports about 84,000 clones. The sample comprised PBMCs. The receptors come from a man aged 50 or older in good health and CMV-seronegative.

The chain has TRBV5-4 and TRBJ1-1, with a tentative D call TRBD1 (6 bases). The germline V and J ends were trimmed by 6 bases and 3 bases, with 9 bases remaining between them. The CDR3 consists of 12 residues. Germline assignment: CDR1 SGHNT and CDR2 YYREEE (reference sequence). The DNA of the CDR3 is TGTGCCAGCACCACAGGGTACACTGAAGCTTTCTTT. It specifies CASTTGYTEAFF. The variable domain in full, with the rest retrieved from reference TRBV5-4 and TRBJ1-1, is ETGVTQSPTHLIKTRGQQVTLRCSSQSGHNTVSWYQQALGQGPQFIFQYYREEENGRGNFPPRFSGLQFPNYSSELNVNALELDDSALYLCASTTGYTEAFFGQGTRLTVV.

The CDR3 loop reads CASSNFQGMNTEAFF. CDR3 nucleotide sequence: TGTGCCAGTAGTAACTTTCAGGGCATGAACACTGAAGCTTTCTTT. This chain uses TRBV19 with TRBJ1-1, with TRBD1 as a possible D gene (5 bases). Germline loops: CDR1 LNHDA, CDR2 SQIVND (reference sequence). V was shortened by 4 bases and J by 0 bases, with 12 bases between the two germline ends. CDR3 size: 15 residues.

The DNA for the CDR3 is TGCGCCAGCAGCTTAGCGGGGGGGTATAGCACAGATACGCAGTATTTT. Translated, it gives CASSLAGGYSTDTQYF. This chain joins TRBV5-1 and TRBJ2-3, with 10 bases identical to TRBD2. There are 16 residues in the CDR3. CDR1 and CDR2 (germline): SGHRS, YFSETQ. V trimming: 2 bases; J trimming: 0 bases; junction bases outside the gene matches: 3. Full variable domain (outside the CDR3, taken from reference TRBV5-1 and TRBJ2-3): KAGVTQTPRYLIKTRGQQVTLSCSPISGHRSVSWYQQTPGQGLQFLFEYFSETQRNKGNFPGRFSGRQFSNSRSEMNVSTLELGDSALYLCASSLAGGYSTDTQYFGPGTRLTVL.

V is TRBV27 and J is TRBJ1-2; D uncertain. The V end was cut by 0 bases, the J end by 0 bases, with 8 bases between. CDR1 is MNHEY and CDR2 is SMNVEV in the germline V gene (reference sequence). CDR3 length: 15 amino acids. For the CDR3, the DNA is TGTGCCAGCAGTTTATCTCCTCAGGCTAACTATGGCTACACCTTC. Its translation is CASSLSPQANYGYTF.

CDR3 sequence reads: CASSLIFPSGWDPAGEQYF. The DNA of the CDR3 is TGTGCCAGCAGTTTAATATTTCCCAGCGGGTGGGACCCAGCCGGCGAGCAGTACTTC. The chain couples TRBV28 to TRBJ2-7; tentative D call: TRBD2 (6 bases). V was clipped by 2 bases and J by 6 bases, with 29 bases between them. This CDR3 spans 19 amino acids. From germline, CDR1 is MDHEN and CDR2 SYDVKM.

The CDR3 coding sequence is TGTGCCAGCAGTGAAAGCCCGACAGGGAACTGGGCTACGCAGTATTTT. Its translation is CASSESPTGNWATQYF. The V call is TRBV6-1, the J call TRBJ2-3, with TRBD1 identical over 7 bases. Germline V gene data show CDR1 as MNHNS and CDR2 as SASEGT. The ends lost 2 bases at V and 8 bases at J; junction bases unmatched: 13. The CDR3 covers 16 residues.

J is TRBJ1-1 and V is TRBV18; D gene uncertain. CDR3 size: 14 residues. Germline CDR1 KGHSH, CDR2 LQKENI. Trimming took 0 bases from V and 5 from J, leaving 10 bases between them. CDR3 sequence: CASSPPLWRTEAFF. CDR3 coding DNA: TGTGCCAGCTCACCACCGCTTTGGAGGACTGAAGCTTTCTTT.

The chain is built from TRBV4-1 and TRBJ1-5; D unresolved. The CDR3 sequence is 16 residues long. In germline, CDR1 is MGHRA, CDR2 YSYEKL. Trimming left V 4 bases short and J 7 bases short, with 20 bases between. CDR3 sequence (DNA): TGCGCCAGCAGCCCCCCCGGACTGGCCGTGGAGCAGCCCCAGCATTTT. Translation: CASSPPGLAVEQPQHF.

CDR3 amino acids: CASSETSWGESEQYF. CDR3 sequence (DNA): TGTGCCAGCAGCGAGACTTCTTGGGGGGAAAGCGAGCAGTACTTC. V gene TRBV9 combines with J gene TRBJ2-7, with D perhaps matching TRBD2 (6 bases). V dropped 3 bases and J dropped 6 bases, with 19 bases sitting between them. CDR3 length equals 15 residues. Germline V gene lookup returns CDR1 SGDLS and CDR2 YYNGEE.

The chain joins TRBV6-6 to TRBJ1-1; 7 bases align to TRBD1. The germline V gene has CDR1 MNHNY and CDR2 SVGAGI (reference sequence). With 5 bases clipped from V and 1 base from J, the junction kept 4 bases outside the gene matches. The CDR3 sequence is 14 residues long. DNA of the CDR3: TGTGCCAGCAGTAGGGACAGCCAGAACACTGAAGCTTTCTTT. Its translation is CASSRDSQNTEAFF.

V gene TRBV28 combines with J gene TRBJ2-7; weak D call: TRBD2 (5 bases). Germline CDR1 is MDHEN and CDR2 is SYDVKM. The CDR3 runs to 12 residues. Trimming took off 6 bases at V and 3 bases at J, with 9 bases between the two ends. The CDR3 protein is CASRRDYYEQYF. For the CDR3, the DNA is TGTGCCAGCAGACGGGATTACTACGAGCAGTACTTC.

This chain links TRBV5-6 with TRBJ1-2; no clear D gene. This CDR3 contains 14 residues. Germline V gene data show CDR1 as SGHDT and CDR2 as YYEEEE. Trimming pared 0 bases from V and 4 bases from J, leaving 10 bases between. The CDR3 sequence is CASSLVQVVYGYTF. In nucleotides, the CDR3 is TGTGCCAGCAGCTTGGTGCAGGTGGTCTATGGCTACACCTTC.

For the CDR3, the DNA is TGTGCCAGCAGCTCGGGCCGTCGGGGGGGAAATCAGCCCCAGCATTTT. It encodes CASSSGRRGGNQPQHF. The chain joins TRBV7-8 to TRBJ1-5, with D tentatively TRBD1 (5 bases). The germline V gene encodes CDR1 SGHVS and CDR2 FQNEAQ. The CDR3 contains 16 residues. The germline V and J ends were trimmed by 4 bases and 4 bases, with 17 bases remaining between them.

V and J are TRBV28 and TRBJ1-2; 8 bases align to TRBD1. The CDR3 covers 11 residues. Germline CDR1 MDHEN, CDR2 SYDVKM. Trimming cost V 10 bases and J 3 bases; bases outside gene matches: 1. This CDR3 is CAIQGDYGYTF. CDR3 sequence (DNA): TGTGCCATACAGGGGGACTATGGCTACACCTTC.